This TCR beta chain was documented in a study of beta chain features in type 1 diabetes. Regarding the study as a whole: Researchers caution that PCR might favor shorter templates, equally among patients and controls. More deletions and fewer insertions at VDJ junctions were seen in type 1 diabetes patients. Sequencing used cDNA, and cells with high TCR expression could therefore be over-represented.

Expressed TCRB transcripts were sequenced because the entire RNA isolate underwent reverse transcription. TCRdb's table, derived via immunoSEQ multiplex PCR, lists solely in-frame clones and lacks some. Counted here are over 350,000 clones, over 12% occurring once; the ten biggest clones make up approximately 0.02%. A CD45RO/CCR7/CD25/CD127/CD95/CD27 panel sorted naive, central memory, regulatory and stem cell-like memory CD4+ cells. Details on this clone: The antigen is unknown.

The sequenced sample was naive CD4+ T cells from blood. The sequence derives from a woman younger than 35 in good health.

The CDR3 DNA follows: TGTGCCTGGAGTAGCCCAGGGGTACCCTACGAGCAGTACTTC. Translation: CAWSSPGVPYEQYF. The chain carries TRBV30 and TRBJ2-7; D is perhaps TRBD1 (6 bases). Looked up from germline, CDR1 is GTSNPN and CDR2 is SVGIG (reference sequence). There are 14 residues in the CDR3. V lost 2 bases to trimming and J lost 2 bases, with 13 bases between them.